Each of the 17 T cell receptor beta chains below was sequenced from the same sample in a study of blood T cells in healthy people across ages. For the second PCR, which ran for 7 to 11 cycles, a sample-barcoded 5' primer and a J-beta primer mix were used. One entry per CDR3 protein results from TCRdb running MiXCR on the 5' RACE reads. In the table there are approximately 850,000 distinct CDR3 sequences, under 55% of which are singletons. Input material: blood. The receptors here all came from a man in his sixties in good health.

This clonotype has a handful of counts. This chain uses TRBV5-1 with TRBJ2-7, with TRBD1 matching 9 bases. V lost 3 bases to trimming and J lost 2 bases; unmatched junction nucleotides: 6. Germline-derived CDR1 and CDR2 are SGHRS and YFSETQ. The CDR3 has 15 residues. This chain's CDR3 is CASSWGQGRTYEQYF. The DNA for the CDR3 is TGCGCCAGCAGCTGGGGACAGGGCCGAACCTACGAGCAGTACTTC. Full variable domain (outside the CDR3, taken from reference TRBV5-1 and TRBJ2-7): KAGVTQTPRYLIKTRGQQVTLSCSPISGHRSVSWYQQTPGQGLQFLFEYFSETQRNKGNFPGRFSGRQFSNSRSEMNVSTLELGDSALYLCASSWGQGRTYEQYFGPGTRLTVT.

This rearrangement joins TRBV6-5 to TRBJ2-4, with D tentatively TRBD1 (6 bases). The CDR3 has 16 amino acids. V lost 8 bases to trimming and J lost 0 bases, with 17 bases between them. CDR1 and CDR2 (germline): MNHEY, SVGAGI. CDR3 residues: CASGLDRLLAKNIQYF. CDR3 sequence (DNA): TGTGCCAGCGGCCTAGACAGGCTCCTAGCCAAAAACATTCAGTACTTC.

The chain employs TRBV20-1 and TRBJ1-4, with a possible D match to TRBD1 (6 bases). CDR1 is DFQATT and CDR2 is SNEGSKA in the germline V gene (reference sequence). CDR3 length: 12 amino acids. Trimming took 6 bases from V and 4 from J, leaving 9 bases between them. The CDR3 DNA is TGCAGTGCCTCGGACAGTAATGAAAAACTGTTTTTT. It codes for CSASDSNEKLFF.

The gene calls are TRBV5-1 and TRBJ2-1; D gene ambiguous. The CDR3 extends over 15 amino acids. V was clipped by 4 bases and J by 0 bases, with 11 bases between them. Germline-derived CDR1 and CDR2 are SGHRS and YFSETQ. Here the CDR3 reads CASSPTMSSYNEQFF. DNA of the CDR3: TGCGCCAGCAGCCCGACCATGAGCTCCTACAATGAGCAGTTCTTC.

The V call is TRBV7-9, the J call TRBJ2-2; the D is unclear. With 1 base removed from V and 4 bases from J, the gap between germline ends came to 10 bases. CDR3 size: 15 residues. Germline V lookup: CDR1 SEHNR, CDR2 FQNEAQ (reference sequence). CDR3 sequence reads: CASSLVRASTGELFF. CDR3 nucleotides: TGTGCCAGCAGCTTAGTAAGGGCGAGCACCGGGGAGCTGTTTTTT.

This clonotype was counted between two and nine times. Written as DNA, the CDR3 is TGTGCCAGCAGCTTAGCCCTCCTAGCGGGGTCCTCCTCTTACAATGAGCAGTTCTTC. It encodes CASSLALLAGSSSYNEQFF. The V call is TRBV7-2, the J call TRBJ2-1; 9 nucleotides match TRBD2. This CDR3 spans 19 amino acids. In germline, CDR1 is SGHTA, CDR2 FQGNSA. The ends lost 0 bases at V and 4 bases at J; junction bases unmatched: 13.

The table lists this clonotype with a few counts. V and J are TRBV7-9 and TRBJ2-5; D call uncertain. This CDR3 is built from 14 residues. Trimming took 6 bases from V and 3 from J, leaving 14 bases between them. Germline lookup yields CDR1 SEHNR and CDR2 FQNEAQ (reference sequence). The CDR3 bases are TGTGCCAGCAGTCTAACTTTGACGGAAGAGACCCAGTACTTC. Encoded protein: CASSLTLTEETQYF.

V gene TRBV19 combines with J gene TRBJ2-1; 10 nucleotides match TRBD1. Trimming took 0 bases from V and 8 from J; bases not matched to a gene: 10. This CDR3 region has 17 residues. From germline, CDR1 is LNHDA and CDR2 SQIVND (reference sequence). CDR3 residues: CASSIDSGTGVFDEQFF. In nucleotides, the CDR3 is TGTGCCAGTAGTATAGATAGCGGGACAGGGGTCTTCGATGAGCAGTTCTTC.

The V call is TRBV12-3 or TRBV12-4, the J call TRBJ2-7, with D hard to call. V was trimmed by 6 bases and J by 13 bases, leaving 16 bases between them. This CDR3 contains 11 residues. Here the CDR3 reads CASSRSYGQYF. CDR3 DNA sequence: TGTGCCAGCAGCCGGTCCTACGGGCAATACTTC.

This clonotype was observed a few times. The chain carries TRBV29-1 and TRBJ1-1; 10 positions match TRBD1. CDR1 is SQVTM and CDR2 is ANQGSEA in the germline V gene. The CDR3 extends over 14 amino acids. The J segment lost 6 bases and the V segment lost 0 bases, leaving 4 bases of the junction unmatched. The DNA of the CDR3 is TGCAGCGTTGAAGACCGGGACAGGGGCGCTGAAGCTTTCTTT. Translated, it gives CSVEDRDRGAEAFF.

This clonotype appeared a few times. The chain combines TRBV20-1 with TRBJ1-5, with D possibly being TRBD1 (5 bases). The CDR3 contains 15 residues. V was cut by 0 bases and J by 4 bases, with 13 bases left in between. Per the germline V gene, CDR1 is DFQATT and CDR2 is SNEGSKA (reference sequence). CDR3 protein: CSAREWGSPNQPQHF. DNA of the CDR3: TGCAGTGCTAGAGAATGGGGGTCCCCAAATCAGCCCCAGCATTTT.

This sequence joins TRBV4-3 and TRBJ2-5; 10 bases fit TRBD2. V lost 1 base and J lost 5; bases outside the gene matches: 7. CDR1 LGHNA and CDR2 YSLEER come from the germline V gene. This CDR3 has 16 residues. DNA for the CDR3: TGCGCCAGCAGCCAAGTCTGTCTAGCGGGGGCCGAGACCCAGTACTTC. This codes for CASSQVCLAGAETQYF.

The J gene is TRBJ2-7, the V gene TRBV20-1; possible D gene TRBD2, 6 bases. Trimming left V 6 bases short and J 0 bases short, with 12 bases between. This CDR3 contains 13 residues. Per germline, CDR1 DFQATT and CDR2 SNEGSKA (reference sequence). CDR3 nucleotides: TGCAGTGCGCCCGGAGGGCACTCCTACGAGCAGTACTTC. Translation: CSAPGGHSYEQYF.

The chain carries TRBV24-1 and TRBJ2-1; the D gene is possibly TRBD2 (7 bases). This CDR3 has 15 residues. The germline gives CDR1 KGHDR, CDR2 SFDVKD. Trimming cost V 6 bases and J 6 bases, with 17 bases left between them. CDR3 residues: CATSLGGVSSNEQFF. CDR3 DNA: TGTGCCACCAGTCTAGGGGGGGTTTCCAGCAATGAGCAGTTCTTC.

The J gene is TRBJ2-3, the V gene TRBV30; 9 bases align to TRBD2. Germline-derived CDR1 and CDR2 are GTSNPN and SVGIG (reference sequence). The length of the CDR3 is 14 residues. J was trimmed by 2 bases and V by 5 bases; bases with no gene match: 5. The CDR3 here is CAWSAGGNTDTQYF. Here the CDR3 DNA reads TGTGCCTGGTCGGCGGGGGGGAACACAGATACGCAGTATTTT.

The V and J genes are TRBV2 and TRBJ2-1; 15 positions match TRBD2. The CDR3 length is 18 residues. V gave up 6 bases and J gave up 4 bases; unmatched junction bases: 10. Looked up from germline, CDR1 is SNHLY and CDR2 is FYNNEI. The CDR3 DNA reads as TGTGCCAGCAGACCCGGGACTAGCGGGGGGTTATCTTACAATGAGCAGTTCTTC. Its translation is CASRPGTSGGLSYNEQFF.

This chain joins TRBV10-3 and TRBJ1-2; TRBD1 matches at 7 bases. CDR3 size: 14 residues. From germline, CDR1 is ENHRY and CDR2 SYGVKD. With 4 bases clipped from V and 8 bases from J, the junction kept 10 bases outside the gene matches. Written as DNA, the CDR3 is TGTGCCATCAGTGCCGGGACAGCTCCTGGGGGCTACACCTTC. Translated: CAISAGTAPGGYTF.